This T cell receptor beta chain appears in the sequencing data of a study of CXCR3-negative and CXCR3-positive naive CD8 T cells. With respect to this clonotype: What it binds is unknown.

General study findings and limits: Against CXCR3-negative naive cells, CXCR3-positive naive cells showed more hydrophobic TRB CDR3s.

The method, 5' RACE with UMI labels, was used to prepare the TRB cDNA libraries. TCRdb reprocessed the 5' RACE reads, with one entry per CDR3 protein and no DNA. This sample's table has 90,000 to 100,000 distinct CDR3 sequences. The CDR3 contains 14 residues. Looked up from germline, CDR1 is MGHDK and CDR2 is SYGVNS. V usage is TRBV25-1 and J usage is TRBJ2-7; the D call from TCRdb, TRBD1, cannot be confirmed without DNA. The source is a human donor in good health. Some clones in this sample may be carry-over from other donors' samples. The specimen was naive CXCR3+ CD8+ T cells from blood. This sample's subset: CD45RO-CCR7+CD27+CD95- naive CD8+ T cells expressing CXCR3 (TNR3+). The CDR3: CDSEGWDGGLEQYF.